This passage covers 9 T cell receptor beta chains from one sample sequenced in a study of T cells in Graves' hyperthyroidism and ophthalmopathy. RNA transcripts were the template for amplifying TCR beta CDR3 regions. HTBI primers were employed in a first-round RT-PCR of the TCR CDR3. TCRdb re-analysed the multiplex PCR reads in MiXCR, keeping a single row per CDR3 protein. Of 600,000 to 650,000 distinct CDR3 sequences in the sample, under 25% were seen once. Sequencing was performed on blood. The source is a man between 25 and 39 years old with Graves' ophthalmopathy.

The chain joins TRBV28 to TRBJ2-5; 10 positions agree with TRBD2. CDR1 MDHEN and CDR2 SYDVKM come from the germline V gene. The CDR3 loop spans 16 amino acids. The V segment lost 1 base and the J segment 5 bases; nucleotides outside the gene matches: 7. CDR3 coding DNA: TGTGCCAGCAGTTTATCCCCTAGCGGGAGTCATGAGACCCAGTACTTC. Translating gives CASSLSPSGSHETQYF.

This clonotype appeared many times. The chain couples TRBV30 to TRBJ1-5; TRBD1 agrees at 9 bases. The CDR3 runs 14 residues. Germline CDR1 GTSNPN, CDR2 SVGIG (reference sequence). With 5 bases clipped from V and 6 bases from J, the junction kept 8 bases outside the gene matches. This CDR3 reads CAWGRDRVFQPQHF. The CDR3 nucleotides are TGTGCCTGGGGACGGGACAGGGTGTTTCAGCCCCAGCATTTT.

This clonotype came up a few times. The gene calls are TRBV20-1 and TRBJ2-1; 8 bases map to TRBD2. This CDR3 comprises 13 residues. V shed 2 bases, J shed 6 bases, and the junction held 3 bases outside the gene matches. Germline CDR1 is DFQATT and CDR2 is SNEGSKA (reference sequence). The CDR3 here is CSARTGGFNEQFF. The CDR3 bases are TGCAGTGCTAGAACGGGAGGGTTCAATGAGCAGTTCTTC.

This clonotype was seen many times. J is TRBJ2-5 and V is TRBV7-2; 8 positions match TRBD2. Trimming took 5 bases from V and 1 from J; bases not matched to a gene: 3. This CDR3 contains 14 residues. Germline CDR1 is SGHTA and CDR2 is FQGNSA. CDR3 nucleotides: TGTGCCAGCAGCCTCACTAGCGGCCAAGAGACCCAGTACTTC. Protein: CASSLTSGQETQYF.

There are a few counts of this clonotype. This rearrangement joins TRBV7-9 to TRBJ2-2, with 10 bases aligning to TRBD2. The V gene's germline CDR1 is SEHNR and CDR2 FQNEAQ (reference sequence). This CDR3 has 16 residues. V lost 5 bases, J lost 4 bases, and 7 bases stayed unmatched. This CDR3 reads CASSILAGVLTGELFF. The CDR3 DNA reads TGTGCCAGCAGCATCCTAGCGGGAGTACTCACCGGGGAGCTGTTTTTT.

There are a few counts of this clonotype. The chain uses TRBV6-1 and TRBJ1-6; D remains unclear. The CDR3 spans 12 residues. Between the trimmed V and J ends, which lost 3 bases and 14 bases, there was a span of 11 bases. Germline assignment: CDR1 MNHNS and CDR2 SASEGT. The CDR3 region has the DNA TGTGCCAGCAGTGATAGTTCTTGGGCCCTCCACTTT. It translates to CASSDSSWALHF.

This clonotype was counted only a few times. V gene TRBV7-9 combines with J gene TRBJ2-7, with 11 nucleotides matching TRBD2. With V trimmed by 5 bases and J by 3 bases, 3 bases remained unmatched. Germline CDR1 is SEHNR and CDR2 is FQNEAQ (reference sequence). This CDR3 is 14 amino acids long. The CDR3 sequence: CASSPSGRYYEQYF. CDR3 bases: TGTGCCAGCAGCCCTAGCGGGAGGTACTACGAGCAGTACTTC.

A note on this clonotype: Compared with germline, one end of the junction differs, possibly owing to a read error. CDR3 region: CASSSSTGGVETFF. The DNA for the CDR3 is TGTGCCAGCAGCTCCTCGACAGGGGGGGTTGAAACTTTCTTT. The chain has TRBV13 and TRBJ1-1; 9 bases fit TRBD1. Germline V gene lookup returns CDR1 PRHDT and CDR2 FYEKMQ (reference sequence). This CDR3 comprises 14 residues.

This clonotype appeared a few times. V is TRBV3-1 and J is TRBJ2-3; 16 bases fit TRBD2. Unmatched junction bases numbered 3, after V lost 0 bases and J lost 6 bases. The CDR3 covers 17 residues. The V gene's germline CDR1 is LGHDT and CDR2 YNNKEL (reference sequence). The CDR3 bases are TGTGCCAGCAGCCAAGAGGGACTAGCGGGAGGGCCCGATACGCAGTATTTT. The encoded protein is CASSQEGLAGGPDTQYF.